These 18 T cell receptor beta chains came from one sample sequenced in a study of cytotoxic CD8 clonotypes in ibrutinib-treated CLL. Data came from immunoSEQ multiplex PCR; TCRdb stores just in-frame clones and leaves some out. Here the sample spans 120,000 to 150,000 clones, around 93% being singletons. The sequencing here drew on PBMCs, taken after 12 months of ibrutinib treatment. Source of these receptors: a human donor with chronic lymphocytic leukemia.

This clone was observed a few times. The rearrangement links TRBV9 to TRBJ2-7; D possibly matches TRBD1 or TRBD2 (5 bases each). Germline values: CDR1 SGDLS, CDR2 YYNGEE. V dropped 4 bases and J dropped 2 bases, with 25 bases sitting between them. The CDR3 is 18 residues long. The CDR3 DNA follows: TGTGCCAGCAGCTTCCCGAGGGAGTCGTCGGGGACGGCCTACGAGCAGTACTTC. This sequence encodes CASSFPRESSGTAYEQYF.

The V and J genes are TRBV6-1 and TRBJ1-4; D gene uncertain. The V end was cut by 6 bases, the J end by 5 bases, with 16 bases between. Germline V CDR1 and CDR2: MNHNS, SASEGT. The CDR3 covers 15 residues. CDR3 sequence reads: CASSAGGRRNEKLFF. In DNA, the CDR3 is TGTGCCAGCAGCGCCGGTGGGAGGCGAAATGAAAAACTGTTTTTT.

This chain uses TRBV19 with TRBJ2-1; 13 nucleotides align to TRBD2. Germline V lookup: CDR1 LNHDA, CDR2 SQIVND (reference sequence). The V segment lost 4 bases and the J segment 10 bases; nucleotides outside the gene matches: 13. This CDR3 has 17 residues. The CDR3 DNA reads TGTGCCAGTAGTAACCCCACACTAGCGGGAGGGGCACGGGAGCAGTTCTTC. This codes for CASSNPTLAGGAREQFF.

The CDR3 bases are TGTGCCAGCAGCTTTGCTAGGACTAGCGGGAGCTATGAGCAGTTCTTC. Residues: CASSFARTSGSYEQFF. J is TRBJ2-1 and V is TRBV5-4; TRBD2 matches 13 bases. The germline CDR1 and CDR2 sequences are SGHNT and YYREEE (reference sequence). Trimming cost V 2 bases and J 8 bases; bases outside gene matches: 7. The CDR3 sequence is 16 residues long.

The rearrangement uses TRBV5-6 and TRBJ1-3; D is undetermined. The CDR3 runs to 14 residues. V lost 3 bases and J 1 base, leaving 8 bases between the germline ends. CDR1 and CDR2 from the germline V gene are SGHDT and YYEEEE. The CDR3 DNA reads TGTGCCAGCAGCTCGCAGGTTTCTGGAAACACCATATATTTT. Its protein is CASSSQVSGNTIYF.

This chain links TRBV10-3 with TRBJ1-5; no definite D call. V lost 2 bases to trimming and J lost 3 bases, with 8 bases between them. The CDR3 is 14 residues long. The germline gives CDR1 ENHRY, CDR2 SYGVKD. The CDR3 protein is CAISEENPNQPQHF. DNA of the CDR3: TGTGCCATCAGTGAGGAGAATCCCAATCAGCCCCAGCATTTT.

The rearrangement uses TRBV14 and TRBJ2-2; D is undetermined. CDR1 SGHDN and CDR2 FVKESK come from the germline V gene. The CDR3 runs to 15 residues. The V end lost 2 bases, the J end lost 1 base, and 8 bases lay between the germline ends. The CDR3 reads CASSQSLGNTGELFF. The CDR3 DNA follows: TGTGCCAGCAGCCAAAGTCTAGGGAACACCGGGGAGCTGTTTTTT.

This chain uses TRBV28 with TRBJ2-7, with TRBD1 matching over 9 bases. The J segment lost 6 bases and the V segment lost 3 bases, leaving 6 bases of the junction unmatched. The CDR3 has 14 residues. Germline CDR1 reads MDHEN; CDR2 reads SYDVKM. The CDR3: CASSLQGQGSEQYF. The CDR3, as DNA: TGTGCCAGCAGTTTGCAGGGACAGGGCAGCGAGCAGTACTTC.

This chain links TRBV4-2 with TRBJ1-2, with a tentative D call TRBD1 (5 bases). Deletions cut 1 base from V and 6 bases from J, with 15 bases between. The CDR3 has 15 amino acids. CDR1 and CDR2 from the germline V gene are LGHNA and YNFKEQ. The CDR3 bases are TGTGCCAGCAGCCAAGTTGAGGAGGGAGGGGATGGCTACACCTTC. Amino acids: CASSQVEEGGDGYTF.

The chain combines TRBV2 with TRBJ2-4, with unresolved D. The V gene lost 7 bases and the J gene lost 1 base, with 17 bases spanning the gap. There are 16 residues in the CDR3. Per the germline V gene, CDR1 is SNHLY and CDR2 is FYNNEI. The CDR3 spells CASIPPRDLAKNIQYF. The CDR3 bases are TGTGCCAGCATTCCCCCTAGGGATCTCGCCAAAAACATTCAGTACTTC. The complete variable domain, with remaining parts taken from reference TRBV2 and TRBJ2-4, reads EPEVTQTPSHQVTQMGQEVILRCVPISNHLYFYWYRQILGQKVEFLVSFYNNEISEKSEIFDDQFSVERPDGSNFTLKIRSTKLEDSAMYFCASIPPRDLAKNIQYFGAGTRLSVL.

The chain joins TRBV15 to TRBJ2-3, with 8 bases fitting TRBD2. The trim removed 0 bases at V and 7 bases at J, leaving 9 bases unmatched. CDR3 length equals 16 residues. CDR1 is LNHNV, CDR2 YYDKDF, per germline (reference sequence). CDR3 coding DNA: TGTGCCACCAGCAGAGATCAGATAGCGGGAATTTATACGCAGTATTTT. This translates into CATSRDQIAGIYTQYF.

The chain joins TRBV2 to TRBJ2-7; tentatively, D is TRBD1 (6 bases). Germline V CDR1 and CDR2: SNHLY, FYNNEI. The CDR3 has 13 residues. The CDR3 sequence is CALGQGISREQYF. CDR3 nucleotide sequence: TGTGCTCTGGGGCAGGGGATCTCGCGGGAGCAGTACTTC. Looking up the rest from reference TRBV2 and TRBJ2-7 gives the full variable domain: EPEVTQTPSHQVTQMGQEVILRCVPISNHLYFYWYRQILGQKVEFLVSFYNNEISEKSEIFDDQFSVERPDGSNFTLKIRSTKLEDSAMYFCALGQGISREQYFGPGTRLTVT.

This clone was recorded once. This sequence joins TRBV2 and TRBJ2-5, with TRBD1 identical over 8 bases. CDR1 and CDR2 (germline): SNHLY, FYNNEI. This CDR3 region has 15 residues. The J segment lost 5 bases and the V segment lost 9 bases, leaving 14 bases of the junction unmatched. The CDR3 DNA is TGTGCCAGTGTTAACGGGCAGGGGGCTTGGGAGACCCAGTACTTC. Protein sequence: CASVNGQGAWETQYF.

In this sample, this clone turned up a few times. The sample carries other DNA sequences with the same CDR3. The V and J genes are TRBV4-3 and TRBJ1-2; 7 bases are a match to TRBD1. There are 15 residues in the CDR3. Germline CDR1 LGHNA, CDR2 YSLEER. Trimming removed 0 bases from V and 2 bases from J; junction bases left unmatched: 3. The CDR3 coding sequence is TGCGCCAGCAGCCAAGACCTACAGGGGAACTATGGCTACACCTTC. This codes for CASSQDLQGNYGYTF.

V and J are TRBV10-1 and TRBJ2-5; 9 bases fit TRBD1. Per germline, CDR1 WNHNN and CDR2 SYGVQD (reference sequence). The CDR3 contains 18 residues. V dropped 8 bases and J dropped 6; count of bases not matched to a gene: 22. DNA of the CDR3: TGCGCCAGCTCCCGGGTAGATCCTTCGGGACAGGGATTAAAGACCCAGTACTTC. Protein: CASSRVDPSGQGLKTQYF.

This chain links TRBV28 with TRBJ2-2; D remains ambiguous. From germline, CDR1 is MDHEN and CDR2 SYDVKM. The CDR3 totals 14 residues. Between the trimmed V and J ends, which lost 6 bases and 8 bases, there was a span of 16 bases. The chain's CDR3 is CASRLTAEVGELFF. CDR3 sequence (DNA): TGTGCCAGCAGACTGACGGCTGAGGTTGGGGAGCTGTTTTTT.

The chain carries TRBV7-9 and TRBJ2-3; possible D gene TRBD1, 6 bases. Germline V gene sequence: CDR1 SEHNR, CDR2 FQNEAQ (reference sequence). CDR3 length: 16 amino acids. V shed 4 bases and J shed 1 base, with 15 bases lying between them. The CDR3 protein is CASSSRLEGGTDTQYF. CDR3 nucleotide sequence: TGTGCCAGCAGCTCCCGCTTAGAGGGGGGCACAGATACGCAGTATTTT.

This rearrangement joins TRBV9 to TRBJ2-1; D is perhaps TRBD2 (6 bases). This CDR3 has 14 residues. V dropped 5 bases and J dropped 5 bases, with 14 bases sitting between them. Germline CDR1 SGDLS, CDR2 YYNGEE. CDR3: CASSGGLPNNEQFF. CDR3 nucleotide sequence: TGTGCCAGCAGTGGGGGACTCCCGAACAATGAGCAGTTCTTC.